The present TCR beta chain was sequenced within a study of cytomegalovirus exposure and HLA in healthy donors. Study-level results: A list of roughly 180 TCR beta chains associated with cytomegalovirus was given. It was reported in a later analysis that an Asian-associated ancestry cluster showed fewer N-insertions than the approximately 670-donor mean.

Germline V gene data show CDR1 as SGHVS and CDR2 as FQNEAQ. This CDR3 region has 16 residues. Trimming stripped 2 bases from V and 2 bases from J, with 13 bases between. It was with 60 Vbeta and 13 Jbeta primers that the PCR ran. Data came from immunoSEQ multiplex PCR; TCRdb stores just in-frame clones and leaves some out. The sample contains 170,000 or so clones, approximately 80% of which appear only once. In the case of this clone: Its antigen is as yet unknown.

This clonotype was obtained from a man in his late teens or twenties in good health and CMV-seronegative. The sequenced sample was PBMCs. The chain links TRBV7-8 to TRBJ1-5, with D possibly matching TRBD1 (6 bases). DNA of the CDR3: TGTGCCAGCAGCTTATTTCAGGGGATTGGCAATCAGCCCCAGCATTTT. Encoded protein: CASSLFQGIGNQPQHF.